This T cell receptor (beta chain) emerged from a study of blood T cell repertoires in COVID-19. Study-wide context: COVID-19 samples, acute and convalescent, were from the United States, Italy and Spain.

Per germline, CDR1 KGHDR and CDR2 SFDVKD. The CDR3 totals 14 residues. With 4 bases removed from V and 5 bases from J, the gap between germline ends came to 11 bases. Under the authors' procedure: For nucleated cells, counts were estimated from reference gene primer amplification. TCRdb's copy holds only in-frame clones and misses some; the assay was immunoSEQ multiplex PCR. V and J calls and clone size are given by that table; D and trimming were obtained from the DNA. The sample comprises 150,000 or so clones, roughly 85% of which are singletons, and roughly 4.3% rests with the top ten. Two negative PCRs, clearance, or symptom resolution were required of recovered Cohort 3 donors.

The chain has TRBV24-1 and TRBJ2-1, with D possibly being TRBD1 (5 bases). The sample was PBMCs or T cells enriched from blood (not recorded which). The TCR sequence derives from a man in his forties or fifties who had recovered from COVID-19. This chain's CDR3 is CATSEARQNNEQFF. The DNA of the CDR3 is TGTGCCACCAGTGAAGCCCGACAGAACAATGAGCAGTTCTTC.